A single sample is the source of the 23 T cell receptor beta chains below, sequenced in a study of CD8 T cells in ankylosing spondylitis. TCRdb fed the 5' RACE reads into MiXCR, producing one record per CDR3 protein. The repertoire includes approximately 200,000 distinct CDR3 sequences, about 13% of them detected once, and more than 15% sits in the top ten. Sequenced input: blood, either unsorted or a sorted T cell fraction (not recorded which). Receptors were obtained from a male donor with ankylosing spondylitis or in good health (not recorded which).

The chain employs TRBV4-1 and TRBJ2-2; the match to TRBD1 covers 12 bases. CDR3 length: 17 residues. After removal of 4 bases from V and 6 bases from J, the junction contained 9 bases not matched to a gene. Germline CDR1 and CDR2: MGHRA and YSYEKL. The chain's CDR3 is CASSLLTGTGGSGELFF. CDR3 in DNA: TGCGCCAGCAGCCTCCTCACCGGGACAGGGGGCTCCGGGGAGCTGTTTTTT.

This CDR3 reads CASSPVGQGNPRYEQYF. As DNA, the CDR3 is TGTGCCAGCAGTCCCGTAGGACAGGGGAACCCACGCTACGAGCAGTACTTC. J is TRBJ2-7 and V is TRBV27, with 9 bases identical to TRBD1. In germline, CDR1 is MNHEY, CDR2 SMNVEV (reference sequence). V was clipped by 5 bases and J by 3 bases; unmatched bases: 14. The CDR3 runs to 17 residues.

Only a few counts were recorded for this clonotype. V is TRBV27 and J is TRBJ2-1, with D perhaps matching TRBD2 (6 bases). The germline V and J ends were trimmed by 3 bases and 5 bases, with 17 bases remaining between them. This CDR3 comprises 16 residues. Germline values: CDR1 MNHEY, CDR2 SMNVEV (reference sequence). DNA for the CDR3: TGTGCCAGCAGTTTTTCCCCCGGACTACTCAACAATGAGCAGTTCTTC. It specifies CASSFSPGLLNNEQFF.

CDR3 loop: CASSASGQPYEQYF. In DNA, the CDR3 is TGTGCCAGCTCAGCCTCGGGACAGCCCTACGAGCAGTACTTC. J is TRBJ2-7 and V is TRBV18; 7 bases agree with TRBD1. Germline V gene sequence: CDR1 KGHSH, CDR2 LQKENI. After removal of 5 bases from V and 2 bases from J, the junction contained 6 bases not matched to a gene. The CDR3 is made up of 14 amino acids.

This clonotype was seen a few times. The gene calls are TRBV27 and TRBJ2-7, with TRBD2 matching over 10 bases. Germline V gives CDR1 MNHEY, CDR2 SMNVEV (reference sequence). The CDR3 runs to 17 residues. V was clipped by 5 bases and J by 2 bases; unmatched bases: 12. CDR3 nucleotide sequence: TGTGCCAGCAGTCCACCCCCGGGACTAGCGAAAACCTACGAGCAGTACTTC. Translation: CASSPPPGLAKTYEQYF.

This clonotype was picked up a small number of times. The genes are TRBV4-1 and TRBJ2-7, with D possibly being TRBD1 or TRBD2 (5 bases each). The CDR3 totals 14 residues. Per the germline V gene, CDR1 is MGHRA and CDR2 is YSYEKL. V lost 1 base, J lost 6 bases, and 13 bases lay in between. DNA for the CDR3: TGCGCCAGCAGCCAAGGACCCGGGGCCCTCGAGCAGTACTTC. Its translation: CASSQGPGALEQYF.

This clonotype has more than one count but fewer than ten. The V call is TRBV4-2, the J call TRBJ2-5; D unresolved. Deletions cut 4 bases from V and 5 bases from J, with 17 bases between. The length of the CDR3 is 15 residues. Germline CDR1 LGHNA, CDR2 YNFKEQ. CDR3 coding DNA: TGTGCCAGCAGCCCGCGCTACAATCCCATGGAGACCCAGTACTTC. As protein: CASSPRYNPMETQYF.

This clonotype showed up just a few times. V is TRBV4-1 and J is TRBJ2-1, with 7 bases lining up with TRBD1. V shed 6 bases and J 4 bases; nucleotides not matched to a gene: 9. CDR3 length equals 15 residues. Looked up from germline, CDR1 is MGHRA and CDR2 is YSYEKL. This CDR3 is CASSRRDSEYNEQFF. In DNA, the CDR3 is TGCGCCAGCAGTCGCCGGGACAGTGAGTACAATGAGCAGTTCTTC.

This chain joins TRBV6-5 and TRBJ2-7; maybe TRBD2 (6 bases). V was clipped by 0 bases and J by 3 bases, with 15 bases between them. The CDR3 has 16 residues. Germline CDR1 is MNHEY and CDR2 is SVGAGI. The DNA of the CDR3 is TGTGCCAGCAGTTACTCGAGAAGGACGGGAGACTACGAGCAGTACTTC. Translated, it gives CASSYSRRTGDYEQYF.

This clonotype was recorded a few times. The rearrangement links TRBV10-1 to TRBJ2-2, with 7 bases aligning to TRBD1. This CDR3 has 17 residues. V shed 0 bases, J shed 4 bases, and the junction held 8 bases outside the gene matches. Germline loops: CDR1 WNHNN, CDR2 SYGVQD (reference sequence). CDR3 DNA sequence: TGCGCCAGCAGTGAGTCGAGGCAGGGGGATGGCACCGGGGAGCTGTTTTTT. Amino acid sequence: CASSESRQGDGTGELFF.

This clonotype was observed a handful of times. This sequence joins TRBV28 and TRBJ2-4; D is unresolved. Per the germline V gene, CDR1 is MDHEN and CDR2 is SYDVKM. Trimming stripped 0 bases from V and 3 bases from J, with 9 bases between. The CDR3 covers 15 residues. The CDR3 nucleotides read TGTGCCAGCAGTTTATGGAGACGGTTCAAAAACATTCAGTACTTC. Encoded protein: CASSLWRRFKNIQYF.

The genes are TRBV19 and TRBJ1-1; TRBD1 might be the D (6 bases). This CDR3 contains 15 residues. CDR1 is LNHDA and CDR2 is SQIVND in the germline V gene (reference sequence). Trimming pared 3 bases from V and 5 bases from J, leaving 16 bases between. DNA of the CDR3: TGTGCCAGTAGTATGTCTAGGGGGGCATGGACTGAAGCTTTCTTT. Translation gives CASSMSRGAWTEAFF.

This chain uses TRBV20-1 with TRBJ2-7; D may be TRBD2 (6 bases). Germline lookup yields CDR1 DFQATT and CDR2 SNEGSKA (reference sequence). The CDR3 length is 13 residues. V was trimmed by 6 bases and J by 5 bases, leaving 17 bases between them. In DNA, the CDR3 is TGCAGTGCCTGCCGGGACTCGGATAACGAGCAGTACTTC. This gives the protein CSACRDSDNEQYF.

This clonotype was recorded at least ten times. The genes are TRBV12-3 or TRBV12-4 and TRBJ1-1; D is perhaps TRBD1 (5 bases). CDR3 length: 14 amino acids. V lost 5 bases and J 1 base, leaving 11 bases between the germline ends. The CDR3 protein is CASSPGRRNTEAFF. In DNA, the CDR3 is TGTGCCAGCAGTCCGGGACGGCGGAACACTGAAGCTTTCTTT.

The chain links TRBV7-9 to TRBJ2-6; D remains unclear. The CDR3 totals 15 residues. Trimming took 3 bases from V and 0 from J, leaving 6 bases between them. Germline loops: CDR1 SEHNR, CDR2 FQNEAQ (reference sequence). This chain's CDR3 is CASSLKSSGANVLTF. The CDR3 DNA reads TGTGCCAGCAGCTTGAAGAGCTCTGGGGCCAACGTCCTGACTTTC.

This clonotype was counted at least ten times. The chain has TRBV4-1 and TRBJ2-6; D is ambiguous. Germline V CDR1 and CDR2: MGHRA, YSYEKL. V lost 6 bases to trimming and J lost 4 bases, with 10 bases between them. The CDR3 is made up of 14 amino acids. The CDR3 sequence: CASSADAGANVLTF. CDR3 sequence (DNA): TGCGCCAGCAGTGCTGATGCCGGGGCCAACGTCCTGACTTTC.

CDR3 in amino acids: CASSLGEVYEQFF. The CDR3 DNA reads as TGTGCCAGCAGTTTGGGGGAGGTGTATGAGCAGTTCTTC. V usage is TRBV27 and J usage is TRBJ2-1; the D gene is possibly TRBD2 (6 bases). The CDR3 spans 13 residues. Trimming took 3 bases from V and 8 from J, leaving 11 bases between them. Germline assignment: CDR1 MNHEY and CDR2 SMNVEV (reference sequence).

The chain couples TRBV4-1 to TRBJ1-2; D remains ambiguous. The CDR3 contains 14 residues. Trimming cost V 1 base and J 0 bases, with 6 bases left between them. Germline lookup yields CDR1 MGHRA and CDR2 YSYEKL. The CDR3 bases are TGCGCCAGCAGCCAAGGCACAACTAACTATGGCTACACCTTC. Translated: CASSQGTTNYGYTF.

The sample holds a few counts of this clonotype. The genes are TRBV24-1 and TRBJ1-5; D is uncertain. V lost 9 bases, J lost 2 bases, and 16 bases lay in between. This CDR3 has 15 residues. Germline CDR1 and CDR2: KGHDR and SFDVKD. The CDR3 nucleotides read TGTGCCACCGGCGGGGAGCCCGGAGGCAATCAGCCCCAGCATTTT. Protein product: CATGGEPGGNQPQHF.

In this sample, this clonotype turned up many times. The chain combines TRBV12-3 or TRBV12-4 with TRBJ1-1, with 7 bases identical to TRBD1. The J segment lost 11 bases and the V segment lost 10 bases, leaving 10 bases of the junction unmatched. The CDR3 extends over 11 amino acids. The CDR3 DNA reads TGTGCCACCGAATCCACAGGGGAGGCTTTCTTT. Its translation is CATESTGEAFF.

This clonotype has a handful of counts. This sequence joins TRBV27 and TRBJ2-1, with D uncertain. CDR3 length: 13 amino acids. V shed 0 bases and J shed 9 bases, with 9 bases lying between them. Germline loops: CDR1 MNHEY, CDR2 SMNVEV (reference sequence). CDR3 DNA sequence: TGTGCCAGCAGTTTATCCTACCGGAGTGAGCAGTTCTTC. Encoded protein: CASSLSYRSEQFF.

This clonotype was seen many times. V and J are TRBV29-1 and TRBJ2-1; D could derive from TRBD1 or TRBD2 (6 bases each). V was clipped by 4 bases and J by 5 bases, with 21 bases between them. Germline CDR1 and CDR2: SQVTM and ANQGSEA. The CDR3 sequence is 16 residues long. CDR3 protein: CSVGPQGLRTNNEQFF. CDR3 nucleotides: TGCAGCGTTGGGCCTCAGGGGTTACGGACTAACAATGAGCAGTTCTTC.

This clonotype was counted only a few times. The J gene is TRBJ2-2, the V gene TRBV12-3 or TRBV12-4; 11 bases fit TRBD1. V lost 7 bases, J lost 6 bases, and 4 bases stayed unmatched. The CDR3 runs to 14 residues. The CDR3 DNA sequence: TGTGCCAGCACCTCGGACAGGGGGCCCGGGGAGCTGTTTTTT. Protein product: CASTSDRGPGELFF.